This section outlines one T cell receptor (beta chain) sequence together with its context. The data stem from a study of blood T cells in healthy people across ages. This CDR3 contains 14 residues. Deletions cut 5 bases from V and 4 bases from J, with 14 bases between. The germline V gene has CDR1 MNHNY and CDR2 SVGAGI (reference sequence). It was with a sample-barcoded 5' primer and a J-beta primer mix that a second PCR of roughly 7 to 11 cycles was run. TCRdb used MiXCR to reprocess the 5' RACE reads, holding one entry per CDR3 protein. Altogether roughly 1,700,000 distinct CDR3 sequences are present, roughly 28% being singletons, with the ten largest covering about 7.7%. There were healthy Caucasian individuals from Russia, aged 6 to 90, serving as donors.

The sample comprised blood. V gene TRBV6-6 combines with J gene TRBJ2-5; D not resolved. The TCR was taken from a woman in her 30s in good health. The CDR3: CASSNLYLAETQYF. In DNA, the CDR3 is TGTGCCAGCAGTAACCTTTATCTCGCAGAGACCCAGTACTTC.